These 29 T cell receptor beta chains were sequenced from one sample in a study of radiotherapy plus CTLA-4 blockade in lung cancer. Produced via immunoSEQ multiplex PCR; TCRdb's table is partial and in-frame only. The sample includes more than 90,000 clones, roughly 77% of them seen just once. Specimen: peripheral blood, collected from a patient treated with radiotherapy plus ipilimumab. These receptor sequences come from a human donor with non-small cell lung cancer that progressed on radiotherapy plus ipilimumab. Some clones in this sample may be carry-over from other donors' samples.

The chain has TRBV5-8 and TRBJ1-4; D gene ambiguous. Trimming removed 2 bases at V and 7 bases at J, with 9 bases between. Germline CDR1 reads SGHTS; CDR2 reads YDEGEE. CDR3 length equals 13 residues. The CDR3 sequence is CASSLGRSEKLFF. CDR3 DNA: TGTGCCAGCAGCTTAGGCAGAAGTGAAAAACTGTTTTTT.

This chain uses TRBV4-2 with TRBJ2-3; no reliable D call. CDR1 and CDR2 from the germline V gene are LGHNA and YNFKEQ. CDR3 size: 12 residues. V dropped 0 bases and J dropped 7 bases, with 5 bases sitting between them. The CDR3 DNA reads TGTGCCAGCAGCCAAGATGGGTATACGCAGTATTTT. Amino acids: CASSQDGYTQYF.

This rearrangement joins TRBV4-1 to TRBJ1-2; D not certain. Germline CDR1 and CDR2: MGHRA and YSYEKL. V gave up 1 base and J gave up 8 bases, with 11 bases separating them. The CDR3 has 13 amino acids. This CDR3 reads CASSQVEVVGYTF. Written as DNA, the CDR3 is TGCGCCAGCAGCCAAGTCGAAGTGGTCGGCTACACCTTC.

Here the CDR3 DNA reads TGTGCCAGCAGCTTAGCGCCGGGACAGGGCATCTACGAGCAGTACTTC. It codes for CASSLAPGQGIYEQYF. The rearrangement joins TRBV7-2 to TRBJ2-7, with 9 bases aligning to TRBD1. The germline gives CDR1 SGHTA, CDR2 FQGNSA. V was pared by 0 bases and J by 3 bases, with 6 bases of the junction left unmatched. There are 16 residues in the CDR3.

This clone was found once. The rearrangement joins TRBV5-1 to TRBJ1-6; no clear D gene. The V end lost 0 bases, the J end lost 0 bases, and 13 bases lay between the germline ends. This CDR3 spans 18 amino acids. From germline, CDR1 is SGHRS and CDR2 YFSETQ. Here the CDR3 DNA reads TGCGCCAGCAGCTTGGCCGGTGGAGGGAGCTCCTATAATTCACCCCTCCACTTT. Amino acids: CASSLAGGGSSYNSPLHF.

The rearrangement uses TRBV4-2 and TRBJ1-3, with a weak D call TRBD1 (5 bases). The germline V and J ends were trimmed by 0 bases and 3 bases, with 18 bases remaining between them. Germline V gene sequence: CDR1 LGHNA, CDR2 YNFKEQ. There are 18 residues in the CDR3. The CDR3 reads CASSQDLGGRVYGNTIYF. CDR3 DNA: TGTGCCAGCAGCCAAGATCTGGGAGGCAGGGTTTATGGAAACACCATATATTTT.

The V and J genes are TRBV18 and TRBJ1-3; D is possibly TRBD1 (6 bases). The CDR3 totals 17 residues. CDR1 KGHSH and CDR2 LQKENI come from the germline V gene. Trimming left V 7 bases short and J 1 base short, with 20 bases between. CDR3 protein: CASLADSDVGSGNTIYF. CDR3 bases: TGTGCCAGCTTAGCGGACAGCGACGTGGGTTCTGGAAACACCATATATTTT.

The V gene is TRBV5-1, the J gene TRBJ2-1; D not certain. V lost 0 bases and J 10 bases, leaving 8 bases between the germline ends. CDR1 is SGHRS and CDR2 is YFSETQ in the germline V gene. This CDR3 spans 12 amino acids. CDR3 sequence (DNA): TGCGCCAGCAGCTTGGAAGGACCGGAGCAGTTCTTC. Translation: CASSLEGPEQFF.

This sequence joins TRBV4-1 and TRBJ1-2; D gene uncertain. Per germline, CDR1 MGHRA and CDR2 YSYEKL. This CDR3 contains 15 residues. Trimming cost V 0 bases and J 5 bases, with 13 bases left between them. CDR3 loop: CASSQEGAGRYGYTF. The CDR3 DNA reads TGCGCCAGCAGCCAAGAAGGTGCAGGTCGGTATGGCTACACCTTC.

The genes are TRBV7-8 and TRBJ2-3, with TRBD2 matching over 8 bases. Germline V lookup: CDR1 SGHVS, CDR2 FQNEAQ. This CDR3 has 16 amino acids. J was trimmed by 3 bases and V by 1 base; bases with no gene match: 6. In DNA form, the CDR3 reads TGTGCCAGCAGCTTAGGGCGGTTAGCGGGAACAGATACGCAGTATTTT. It specifies CASSLGRLAGTDTQYF.

This clone is a singleton in its sample. The rearrangement joins TRBV5-1 to TRBJ1-6, with 8 nucleotides matching TRBD1. Per the germline V gene, CDR1 is SGHRS and CDR2 is YFSETQ. The ends lost 6 bases at V and 8 bases at J; junction bases unmatched: 10. This CDR3 has 15 residues. CDR3: CASTTTGTGDSPLHF. The CDR3 coding sequence is TGCGCCAGCACCACTACCGGGACAGGAGATTCACCCCTCCACTTT.

This chain joins TRBV6-1 and TRBJ1-4; tentatively, D is TRBD1 (6 bases). CDR1 and CDR2 from the germline V gene are MNHNS and SASEGT. This CDR3 is built from 14 residues. The V end lost 2 bases, the J end lost 3 bases, and 7 bases lay between the germline ends. Written as DNA, the CDR3 is TGTGCCAGCAGTGAAAACAGGGCTAATGAAAAACTGTTTTTT. It translates to CASSENRANEKLFF.

The rearrangement links TRBV7-3 to TRBJ2-1; 11 bases are a match to TRBD2. The CDR3 totals 14 residues. V lost 3 bases, J lost 15 bases, and 10 bases stayed unmatched. Germline V CDR1 and CDR2: SGHTA, FQGTGA. The DNA of the CDR3 is TGTGCCAGCAGCTTCGGGACTAGCGGCGCTACTATGTTCTTC. This translates into CASSFGTSGATMFF. The entire variable domain, with the rest obtained from reference TRBV7-3 and TRBJ2-1, is as follows: GAGVSQTPSNKVTEKGKYVELRCDPISGHTALYWYRQSLGQGPEFLIYFQGTGAADDSGLPNDRFFAVRPEGSVSTLKIQRTERGDSAVYLCASSFGTSGATMFFGPGTRLTVL.

This sequence joins TRBV5-8 and TRBJ1-5; D not certain. Germline V gene sequence: CDR1 SGHTS, CDR2 YDEGEE. Trimming took off 6 bases at V and 1 base at J, with 17 bases between the two ends. The CDR3 has 16 amino acids. CDR3 residues: CASKRFGRTSNQPQHF. The CDR3 region has the DNA TGTGCCAGCAAAAGGTTCGGCAGAACGAGCAATCAGCCCCAGCATTTT.

DNA of the CDR3: TGCGCCAGCACCACGGGGATTCAAGAGACCCAGTACTTC. It yields the protein CASTTGIQETQYF. This chain connects TRBV5-1 to TRBJ2-5; possibly TRBD2 for D (5 bases). This CDR3 spans 13 amino acids. Germline V CDR1 and CDR2: SGHRS, YFSETQ. Trimming took off 6 bases at V and 2 bases at J, with 11 bases between the two ends.

This clone showed up just once. The chain recombines TRBV4-1 with TRBJ1-5; no definite D call. The CDR3 sequence is 16 residues long. Germline V gene lookup returns CDR1 MGHRA and CDR2 YSYEKL. Trimming shortened V by 1 base and J by 0 bases, and 10 bases separated the two germline ends. The CDR3 DNA reads as TGCGCCAGCAGCCAAGGCCCCTCCTATAGCAATCAGCCCCAGCATTTT. Amino acids: CASSQGPSYSNQPQHF.

This chain links TRBV9 with TRBJ1-3; no definite D call. There are 13 residues in the CDR3. The germline V gene has CDR1 SGDLS and CDR2 YYNGEE. The germline V and J ends were trimmed by 2 bases and 0 bases, with 3 bases remaining between them. The CDR3: CASSVSSGNTIYF. The CDR3 DNA reads as TGTGCCAGCAGCGTCAGCTCTGGAAACACCATATATTTT.

This chain connects TRBV28 to TRBJ1-6; unclear D gene. The CDR3 has 13 amino acids. Deletions cut 4 bases from V and 8 bases from J, with 9 bases between. Per germline, CDR1 MDHEN and CDR2 SYDVKM. As DNA, the CDR3 is TGTGCCAGCAGTTCCGGGTCGGATTCACCCCTCCACTTT. Translated: CASSSGSDSPLHF.

This clone came up a few times. The rearrangement uses TRBV7-2 and TRBJ2-7; 11 bases line up with TRBD1. The trim removed 0 bases at V and 7 bases at J, leaving 14 bases unmatched. Germline V CDR1 and CDR2: SGHTA, FQGNSA. The CDR3 contains 18 residues. The CDR3, as DNA: TGTGCCAGCAGCTTAGCCCCGGGGGCGGGGACAGGGGGTTTTGAGCAGTACTTC. It is translated as CASSLAPGAGTGGFEQYF.

This clone appeared once. The genes are TRBV4-1 and TRBJ2-3, with D possibly being TRBD2 (6 bases). Trimming stripped 4 bases from V and 2 bases from J, with 19 bases between. Germline assignment: CDR1 MGHRA and CDR2 YSYEKL. This CDR3 region has 17 residues. CDR3 protein: CASSPEGAGRPTDTQYF. The DNA for the CDR3 is TGCGCCAGCAGCCCGGAAGGGGCGGGAAGGCCCACAGATACGCAGTATTTT.

The J gene is TRBJ2-1, the V gene TRBV5-1; TRBD1 matches 7 bases. V lost 2 bases, J lost 2 bases, and 4 bases stayed unmatched. The CDR3 consists of 15 residues. In germline, CDR1 is SGHRS, CDR2 YFSETQ. CDR3 sequence: CASSFTGVPYNEQFF. CDR3 nucleotides: TGCGCCAGCAGCTTCACAGGGGTTCCCTACAATGAGCAGTTCTTC.

The V gene is TRBV5-1, the J gene TRBJ2-1; D is perhaps TRBD2 (6 bases). This CDR3 has 17 amino acids. Germline V gives CDR1 SGHRS, CDR2 YFSETQ. V lost 7 bases and J lost 0, with 20 bases in between. CDR3 sequence: CASQGGALTGSYNEQFF. DNA of the CDR3: TGCGCCAGCCAAGGAGGGGCCTTAACAGGCTCCTACAATGAGCAGTTCTTC.

The rearrangement joins TRBV4-3 to TRBJ1-3, with a tentative D call TRBD1 (6 bases). V was trimmed by 1 base and J by 3 bases, leaving 16 bases between them. There are 17 residues in the CDR3. Germline V gives CDR1 LGHNA, CDR2 YSLEER. CDR3 coding DNA: TGCGCCAGCAGCCAAGTACTTCCAGGGGTCATTGGAAACACCATATATTTT. This codes for CASSQVLPGVIGNTIYF.

The CDR3 region has the DNA TGTGCCAGCAGCGTAAGACCCCAGGGCTCGGGCTACACCTTC. It yields the protein CASSVRPQGSGYTF. V and J are TRBV9 and TRBJ1-2; tentatively, D is TRBD1 (5 bases). This CDR3 is built from 14 residues. Germline V gene lookup returns CDR1 SGDLS and CDR2 YYNGEE. V gave up 1 base and J gave up 8 bases, with 15 bases separating them.

This chain connects TRBV28 to TRBJ1-2, with 9 nucleotides matching TRBD1. Trimming took 4 bases from V and 5 from J; bases not matched to a gene: 5. The CDR3 is made up of 14 amino acids. Germline loops: CDR1 MDHEN, CDR2 SYDVKM. The CDR3 bases are TGTGCCAGCAGTTCCTGGGACAGGGAGTATGGCTACACCTTC. Protein product: CASSSWDREYGYTF.

V gene TRBV6-5 combines with J gene TRBJ2-1; TRBD1 might be the D (5 bases). This CDR3 spans 15 amino acids. Germline V gene data show CDR1 as MNHEY and CDR2 as SVGAGI. Trimming shortened V by 5 bases and J by 7 bases, and 18 bases separated the two germline ends. The CDR3 DNA reads TGTGCCAGCAGTCGCGGCAGGGCGAACGGGAATGAGCAGTTCTTC. Protein product: CASSRGRANGNEQFF.

This chain connects TRBV6-5 to TRBJ1-1; D is unresolved. Germline V gene sequence: CDR1 MNHEY, CDR2 SVGAGI. The length of the CDR3 is 11 residues. Trimming pared 2 bases from V and 9 bases from J, leaving 7 bases between. In DNA, the CDR3 is TGTGCCAGCAGTTACGTAGGGAAAGCTTTCTTT. It encodes CASSYVGKAFF.

This clone was counted once. This chain joins TRBV30 and TRBJ2-7; D is uncertain. The CDR3 covers 13 residues. The germline V gene has CDR1 GTSNPN and CDR2 SVGIG (reference sequence). Trimming stripped 0 bases from V and 4 bases from J, with 10 bases between. The CDR3 bases are TGTGCCTGGAGTGTACTCGGAAGATACGAGCAGTACTTC. This encodes CAWSVLGRYEQYF.

This chain joins TRBV11-2 and TRBJ1-2; D unresolved. The CDR3 has 13 residues. CDR1 SGHAT and CDR2 FQNNGV come from the germline V gene. V lost 1 base and J lost 7, with 10 bases in between. CDR3: CASSLGVNSGYTF. CDR3 sequence (DNA): TGTGCCAGCAGCTTAGGAGTCAATAGTGGCTACACCTTC.